This TCR beta chain was retrieved from a study of control samples from healthy donors and cancer patients. TCRdb keeps only in-frame clones here, not all; method: immunoSEQ multiplex PCR. The repertoire holds under 50,000 clones, with roughly 86% as singletons. V gave up 4 bases and J gave up 7 bases; unmatched junction bases: 9. The CDR3 totals 15 residues. Germline assignment: CDR1 SGHTA and CDR2 FQGNSA. Sequencing used PBMCs. This chain links TRBV7-2 with TRBJ2-1; 8 nucleotides agree with TRBD2. The clonotype originates from a woman aged 55-70 years with lung cancer. The CDR3 sequence: CASSYDSGISNEQFF. DNA for the CDR3: TGTGCCAGCAGCTACGATAGCGGGATTAGTAATGAGCAGTTCTTC.